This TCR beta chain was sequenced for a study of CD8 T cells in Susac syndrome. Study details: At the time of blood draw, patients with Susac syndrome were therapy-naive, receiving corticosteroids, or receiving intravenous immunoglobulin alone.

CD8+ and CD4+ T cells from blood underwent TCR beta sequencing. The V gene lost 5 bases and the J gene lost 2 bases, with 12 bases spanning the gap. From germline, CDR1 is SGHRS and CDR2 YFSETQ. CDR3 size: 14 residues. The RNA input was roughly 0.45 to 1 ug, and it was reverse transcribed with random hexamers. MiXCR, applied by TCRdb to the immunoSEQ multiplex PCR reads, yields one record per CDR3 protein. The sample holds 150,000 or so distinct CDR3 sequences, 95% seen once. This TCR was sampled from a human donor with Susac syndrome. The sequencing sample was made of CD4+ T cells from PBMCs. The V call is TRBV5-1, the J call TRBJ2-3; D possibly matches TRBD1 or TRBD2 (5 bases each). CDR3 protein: CASSPFGATDTQYF. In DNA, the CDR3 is TGCGCCAGCAGTCCCTTCGGGGCCACAGATACGCAGTATTTT.